This entry lists 4 T cell receptor beta chains sequenced from one sample in a study of T-cell reconstitution after alpha-beta-depleted transplantation in children. The library targeted TCRbeta and was prepared with unique molecular identifiers. TCRdb re-analysed the PCR reads in MiXCR, keeping a single row per CDR3 protein. The sample has 200,000 to 250,000 distinct CDR3 sequences; around 9.5% are singletons. The sample here was PBMCs from the stem cell graft donor, taken from the stem cell graft. The source is a human donor who donated a stem cell graft to a child with acute lymphoblastic leukemia.

V is TRBV19 and J is TRBJ2-1, with 9 bases that match TRBD2. The CDR3 has 16 residues. Germline assignment: CDR1 LNHDA and CDR2 SQIVND (reference sequence). The trim removed 1 base at V and 4 bases at J, leaving 5 bases unmatched. CDR3 nucleotides: TGTGCCAGTAGTATAGGGGAGCGGGGGGCTTACAATGAGCAGTTCTTC. Translation gives CASSIGERGAYNEQFF.

Ten or more counts support this clonotype. This chain's CDR3 is CASSQDFSGGAAQYF. DNA for the CDR3: TGTGCCAGCAGCCAAGACTTTTCCGGCGGGGCCGCCCAGTACTTC. This rearrangement joins TRBV3-1 to TRBJ2-5; TRBD2 might be the D (6 bases). Germline V CDR1 and CDR2: LGHDT, YNNKEL (reference sequence). V shed 0 bases and J shed 9 bases, with 17 bases lying between them. This CDR3 spans 15 amino acids.

This clonotype was seen only a few times. This sequence joins TRBV5-1 and TRBJ2-7; D not resolved. The germline CDR1 and CDR2 sequences are SGHRS and YFSETQ. The ends were cut back, 5 bases at V and 1 base at J, with 13 bases in the middle. The CDR3 is made up of 14 amino acids. CDR3 sequence: CASSPWMGSYEQYF. DNA for the CDR3: TGCGCCAGCAGTCCCTGGATGGGTTCCTACGAGCAGTACTTC.

In its sample, this clonotype was seen many times. The V and J genes are TRBV7-9 and TRBJ2-5; possibly TRBD1 for D (7 bases). This CDR3 is built from 14 residues. Germline V gene data show CDR1 as SEHNR and CDR2 as FQNEAQ (reference sequence). V dropped 2 bases and J dropped 4 bases, with 11 bases sitting between them. Written as DNA, the CDR3 is TGTGCCAGCAGCTTAAGACAGGGAGGAGAGACCCAGTACTTC. Its translation: CASSLRQGGETQYF.